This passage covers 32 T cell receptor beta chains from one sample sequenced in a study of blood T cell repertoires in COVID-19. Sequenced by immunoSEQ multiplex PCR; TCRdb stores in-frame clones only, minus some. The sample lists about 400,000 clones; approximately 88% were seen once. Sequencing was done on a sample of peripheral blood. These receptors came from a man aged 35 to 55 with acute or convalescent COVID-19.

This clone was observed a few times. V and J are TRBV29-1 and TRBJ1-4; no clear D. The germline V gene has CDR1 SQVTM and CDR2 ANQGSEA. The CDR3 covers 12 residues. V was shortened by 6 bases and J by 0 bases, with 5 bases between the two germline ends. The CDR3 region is CSVRTTNEKLFF. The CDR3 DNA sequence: TGCAGCGTGCGTACAACTAATGAAAAACTGTTTTTT.

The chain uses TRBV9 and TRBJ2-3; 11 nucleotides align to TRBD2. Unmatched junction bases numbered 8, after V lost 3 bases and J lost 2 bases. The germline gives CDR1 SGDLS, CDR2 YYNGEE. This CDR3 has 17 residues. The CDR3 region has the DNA TGTGCCAGCAGCGAAAGTCTAGCGGGGGGCTCCACAGATACGCAGTATTTT. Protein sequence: CASSESLAGGSTDTQYF.

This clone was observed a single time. The CDR3 DNA sequence: TGTGCCAGCAGCTTGTTAGAACTAGGTGTGGGGGATACGCAGTATTTT. Protein: CASSLLELGVGDTQYF. This chain links TRBV5-5 with TRBJ2-3; weak D call: TRBD2 (5 bases). The V end lost 1 base, the J end lost 6 bases, and 18 bases lay between the germline ends. Per the germline V gene, CDR1 is SGHKS and CDR2 is YYEKEE (reference sequence). The CDR3 length is 16 residues.

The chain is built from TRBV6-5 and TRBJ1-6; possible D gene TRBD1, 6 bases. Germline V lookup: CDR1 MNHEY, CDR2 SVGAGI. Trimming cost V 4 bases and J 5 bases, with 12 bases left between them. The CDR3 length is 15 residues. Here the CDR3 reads CASSWNRDNNSPLHF. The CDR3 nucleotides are TGTGCCAGCAGTTGGAATAGGGACAATAATTCACCCCTCCACTTT.

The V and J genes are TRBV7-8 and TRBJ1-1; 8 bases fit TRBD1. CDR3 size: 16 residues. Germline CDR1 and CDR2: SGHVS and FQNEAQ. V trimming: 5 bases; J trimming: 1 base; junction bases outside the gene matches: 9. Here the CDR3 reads CASSTRGPQGNTEAFF. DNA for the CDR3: TGTGCCAGCAGCACCAGGGGGCCGCAGGGGAACACTGAAGCTTTCTTT. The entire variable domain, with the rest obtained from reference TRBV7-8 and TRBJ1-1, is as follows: GAGVSQSPRYKVAKRGQDVALRCDPISGHVSLFWYQQALGQGPEFLTYFQNEAQLDKSGLPSDRFFAERPEGSVSTLKIQRTQQEDSAVYLCASSTRGPQGNTEAFFGQGTRLTVV.

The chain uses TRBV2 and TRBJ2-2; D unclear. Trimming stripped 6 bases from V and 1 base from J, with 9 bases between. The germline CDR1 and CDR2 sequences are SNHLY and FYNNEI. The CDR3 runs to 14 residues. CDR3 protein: CASRSQMNTGELFF. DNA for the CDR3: TGTGCCAGCAGGAGCCAAATGAACACCGGGGAGCTGTTTTTT.

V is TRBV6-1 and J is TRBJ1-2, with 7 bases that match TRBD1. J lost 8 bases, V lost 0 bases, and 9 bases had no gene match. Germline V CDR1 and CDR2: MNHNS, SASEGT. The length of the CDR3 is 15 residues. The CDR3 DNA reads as TGTGCCAGCAGTGAAGCTTCGCGACAGGGTCGAGGCTACACCTTC. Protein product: CASSEASRQGRGYTF.

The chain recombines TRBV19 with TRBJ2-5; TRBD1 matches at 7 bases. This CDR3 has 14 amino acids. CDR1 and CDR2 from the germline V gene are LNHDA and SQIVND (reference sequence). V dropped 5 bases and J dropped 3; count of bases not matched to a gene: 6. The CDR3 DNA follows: TGTGCCAGTAGTCTCGGGACAGATAAAGAGACCCAGTACTTC. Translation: CASSLGTDKETQYF. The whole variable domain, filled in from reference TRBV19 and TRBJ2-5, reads DGGITQSPKYLFRKEGQNVTLSCEQNLNHDAMYWYRQDPGQGLRLIYYSQIVNDFQKGDIAEGYSVSREKKESFPLTVTSAQKNPTAFYLCASSLGTDKETQYFGPGTRLLVL.

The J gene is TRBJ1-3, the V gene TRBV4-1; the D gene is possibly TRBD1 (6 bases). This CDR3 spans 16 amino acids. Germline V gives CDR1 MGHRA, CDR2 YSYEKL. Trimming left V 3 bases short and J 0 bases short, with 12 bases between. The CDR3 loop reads CASSHLGTYSGNTIYF. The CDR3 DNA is TGCGCCAGCAGCCATTTAGGGACATACTCTGGAAACACCATATATTTT.

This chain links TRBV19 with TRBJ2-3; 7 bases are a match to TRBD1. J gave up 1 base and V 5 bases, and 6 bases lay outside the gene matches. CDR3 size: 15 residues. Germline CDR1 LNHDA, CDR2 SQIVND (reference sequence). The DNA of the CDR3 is TGTGCCAGTAGTGGGGACAGTCCCGGCACAGATACGCAGTATTTT. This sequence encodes CASSGDSPGTDTQYF.

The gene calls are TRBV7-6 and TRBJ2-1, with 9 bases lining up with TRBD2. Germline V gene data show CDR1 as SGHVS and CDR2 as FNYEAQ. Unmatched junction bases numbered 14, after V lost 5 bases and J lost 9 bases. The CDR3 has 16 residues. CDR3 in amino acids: CASSPPLAGPRREQFF. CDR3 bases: TGTGCCAGCAGCCCCCCTCTAGCGGGGCCCAGACGTGAGCAGTTCTTC.

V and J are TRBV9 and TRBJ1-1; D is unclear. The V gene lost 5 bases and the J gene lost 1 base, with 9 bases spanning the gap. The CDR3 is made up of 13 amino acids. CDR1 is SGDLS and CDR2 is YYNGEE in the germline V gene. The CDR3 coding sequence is TGTGCCAGCAGTTCGGACTGGAACACTGAAGCTTTCTTT. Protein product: CASSSDWNTEAFF. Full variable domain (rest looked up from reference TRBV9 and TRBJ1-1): DSGVTQTPKHLITATGQRVTLRCSPRSGDLSVYWYQQSLDQGLQFLIQYYNGEERAKGNILERFSAQQFPDLHSELNLSSLELGDSALYFCASSSDWNTEAFFGQGTRLTVV.

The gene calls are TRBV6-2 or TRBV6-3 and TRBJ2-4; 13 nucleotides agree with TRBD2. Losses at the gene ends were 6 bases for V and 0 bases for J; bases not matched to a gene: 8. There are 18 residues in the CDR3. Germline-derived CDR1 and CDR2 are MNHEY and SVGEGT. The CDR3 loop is CASSPGLAGQLAKNIQYF. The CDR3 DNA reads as TGTGCCAGCAGCCCGGGACTAGCGGGGCAACTAGCCAAAAACATTCAGTACTTC.

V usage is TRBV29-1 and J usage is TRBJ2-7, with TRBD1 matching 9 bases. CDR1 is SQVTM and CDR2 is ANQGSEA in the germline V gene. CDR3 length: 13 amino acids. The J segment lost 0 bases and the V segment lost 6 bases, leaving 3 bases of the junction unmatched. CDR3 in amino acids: CSVLTGGSYEQYF. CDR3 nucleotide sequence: TGCAGCGTCCTGACAGGGGGCTCCTACGAGCAGTACTTC.

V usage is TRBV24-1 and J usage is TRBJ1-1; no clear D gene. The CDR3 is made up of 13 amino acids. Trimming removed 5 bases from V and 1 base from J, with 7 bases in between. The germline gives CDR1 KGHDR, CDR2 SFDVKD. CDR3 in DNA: TGTGCCACCAGTGGCGGCGCGAACACTGAAGCTTTCTTT. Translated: CATSGGANTEAFF.

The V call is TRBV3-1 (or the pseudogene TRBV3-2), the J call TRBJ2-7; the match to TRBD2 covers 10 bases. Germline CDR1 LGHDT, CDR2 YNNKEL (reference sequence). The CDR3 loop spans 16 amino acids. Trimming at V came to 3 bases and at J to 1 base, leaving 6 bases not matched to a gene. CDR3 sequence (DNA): TGTGCCAGCAGCCAGGTAGCGGGAGGTTATTCCTACGAGCAGTACTTC. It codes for CASSQVAGGYSYEQYF.

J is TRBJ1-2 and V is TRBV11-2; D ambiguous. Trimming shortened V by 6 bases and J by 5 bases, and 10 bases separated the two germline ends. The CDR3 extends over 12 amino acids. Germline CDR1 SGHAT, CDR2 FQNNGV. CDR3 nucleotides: TGTGCCAGCAGTGACCGGCGGTATGGCTACACCTTC. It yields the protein CASSDRRYGYTF.

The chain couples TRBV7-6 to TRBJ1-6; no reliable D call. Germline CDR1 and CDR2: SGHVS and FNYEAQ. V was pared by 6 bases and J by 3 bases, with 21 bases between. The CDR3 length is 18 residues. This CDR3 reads CASSSGFPLAGYNSPLHF. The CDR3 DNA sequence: TGTGCCAGCAGTTCCGGGTTCCCCCTGGCGGGCTATAATTCACCCCTCCACTTT.

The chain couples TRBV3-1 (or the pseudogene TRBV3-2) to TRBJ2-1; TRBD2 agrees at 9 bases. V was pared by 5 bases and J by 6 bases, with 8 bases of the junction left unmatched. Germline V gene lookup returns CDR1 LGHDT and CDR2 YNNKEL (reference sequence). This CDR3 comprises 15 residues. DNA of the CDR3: TGTGCCAGCAGCGCCTCCGGGACTAGCAGCAATGAGCAGTTCTTC. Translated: CASSASGTSSNEQFF.

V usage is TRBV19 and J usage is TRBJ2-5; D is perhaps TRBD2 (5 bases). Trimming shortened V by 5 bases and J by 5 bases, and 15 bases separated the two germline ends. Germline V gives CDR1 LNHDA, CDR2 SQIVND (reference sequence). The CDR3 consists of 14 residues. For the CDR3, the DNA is TGTGCCAGTAGTCTCTTGGGAGAGTCGGAGACCCAGTACTTC. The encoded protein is CASSLLGESETQYF.

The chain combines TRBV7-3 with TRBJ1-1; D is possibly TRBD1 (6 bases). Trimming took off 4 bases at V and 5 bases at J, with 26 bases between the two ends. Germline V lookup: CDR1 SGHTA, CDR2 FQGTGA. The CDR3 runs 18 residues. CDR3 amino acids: CASSSIGRGLGMGTEAFF. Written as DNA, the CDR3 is TGTGCCAGCAGCTCCATCGGCAGGGGCCTTGGAATGGGGACTGAAGCTTTCTTT. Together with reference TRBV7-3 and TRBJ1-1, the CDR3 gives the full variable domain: GAGVSQTPSNKVTEKGKYVELRCDPISGHTALYWYRQSLGQGPEFLIYFQGTGAADDSGLPNDRFFAVRPEGSVSTLKIQRTERGDSAVYLCASSSIGRGLGMGTEAFFGQGTRLTVV.

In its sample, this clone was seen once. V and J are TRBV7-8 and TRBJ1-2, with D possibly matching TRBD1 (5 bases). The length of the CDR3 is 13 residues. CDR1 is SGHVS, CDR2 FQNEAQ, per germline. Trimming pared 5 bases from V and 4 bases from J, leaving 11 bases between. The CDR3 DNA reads TGTGCCAGCAGCCTTCTGGGGGGCTATGGCTACACCTTC. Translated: CASSLLGGYGYTF.

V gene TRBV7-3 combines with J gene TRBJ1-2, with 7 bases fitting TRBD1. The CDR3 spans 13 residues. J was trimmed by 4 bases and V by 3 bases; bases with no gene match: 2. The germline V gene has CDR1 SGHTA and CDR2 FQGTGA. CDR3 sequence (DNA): TGTGCCAGCAGCTTGTCAGGGGGCTATGGCTACACCTTC. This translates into CASSLSGGYGYTF.

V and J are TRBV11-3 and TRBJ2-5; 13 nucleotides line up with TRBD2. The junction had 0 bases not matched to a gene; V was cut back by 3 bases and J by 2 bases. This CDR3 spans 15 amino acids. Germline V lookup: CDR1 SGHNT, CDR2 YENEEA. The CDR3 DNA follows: TGTGCCAGCAGCTTGACTAGCGGGGGGCAAGAGACCCAGTACTTC. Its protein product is CASSLTSGGQETQYF.

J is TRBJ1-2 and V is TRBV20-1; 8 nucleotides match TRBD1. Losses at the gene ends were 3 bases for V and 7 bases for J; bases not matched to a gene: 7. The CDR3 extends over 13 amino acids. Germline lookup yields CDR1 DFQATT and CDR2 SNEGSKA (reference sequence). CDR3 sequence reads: CSASNGQGVGYTF. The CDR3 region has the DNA TGCAGTGCTAGTAACGGACAGGGCGTTGGCTACACCTTC.

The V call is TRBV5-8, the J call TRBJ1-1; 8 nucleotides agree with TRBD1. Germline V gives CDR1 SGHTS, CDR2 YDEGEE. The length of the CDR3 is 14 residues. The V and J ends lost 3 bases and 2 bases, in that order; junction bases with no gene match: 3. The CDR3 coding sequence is TGTGCCAGCAGCTATGACAGGGGAAACACTGAAGCTTTCTTT. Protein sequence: CASSYDRGNTEAFF.

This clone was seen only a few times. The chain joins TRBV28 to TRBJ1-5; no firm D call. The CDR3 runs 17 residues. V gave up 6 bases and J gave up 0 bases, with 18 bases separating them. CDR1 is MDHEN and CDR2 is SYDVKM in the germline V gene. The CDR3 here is CASRTATGFNSNQPQHF. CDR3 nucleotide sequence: TGTGCCAGCAGGACCGCAACCGGGTTCAATAGCAATCAGCCCCAGCATTTT.

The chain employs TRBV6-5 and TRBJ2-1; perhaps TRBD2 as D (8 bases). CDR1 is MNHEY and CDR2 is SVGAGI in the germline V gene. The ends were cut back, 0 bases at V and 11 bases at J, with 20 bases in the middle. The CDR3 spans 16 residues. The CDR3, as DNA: TGTGCCAGCAGTTACTCCCGGACTAGCCAGGGGGAAAAGCAGTTCTTC. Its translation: CASSYSRTSQGEKQFF.

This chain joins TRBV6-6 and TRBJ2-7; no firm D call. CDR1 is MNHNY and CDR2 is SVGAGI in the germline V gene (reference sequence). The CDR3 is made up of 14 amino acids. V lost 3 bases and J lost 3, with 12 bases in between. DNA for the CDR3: TGTGCCAGCAGTTATAGAGAACAGAACTACGAGCAGTACTTC. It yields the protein CASSYREQNYEQYF.

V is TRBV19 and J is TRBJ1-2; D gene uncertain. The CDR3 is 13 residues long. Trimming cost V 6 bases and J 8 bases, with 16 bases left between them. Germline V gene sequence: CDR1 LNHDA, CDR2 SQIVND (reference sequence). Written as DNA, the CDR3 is TGTGCCAGTAGGGACGGACTCTCTAAGGGCTACACCTTC. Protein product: CASRDGLSKGYTF.

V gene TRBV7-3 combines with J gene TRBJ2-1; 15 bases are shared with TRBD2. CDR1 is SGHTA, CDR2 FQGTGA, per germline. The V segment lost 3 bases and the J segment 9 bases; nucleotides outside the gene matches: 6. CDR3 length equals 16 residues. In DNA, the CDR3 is TGTGCCAGCAGCTTCAAAGTGGGACTAGCGGGGGGTGAGCAGTTCTTC. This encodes CASSFKVGLAGGEQFF.

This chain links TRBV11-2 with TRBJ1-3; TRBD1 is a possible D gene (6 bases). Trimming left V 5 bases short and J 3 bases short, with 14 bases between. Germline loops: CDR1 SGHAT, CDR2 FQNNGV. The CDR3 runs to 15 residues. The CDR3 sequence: CASSRTGLGGNTIYF. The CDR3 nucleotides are TGTGCCAGCAGCCGAACAGGGCTAGGTGGAAACACCATATATTTT.